The rows below give T cell receptor beta chains drawn from one sample of a study of control samples from healthy donors and cancer patients. The repertoire was sequenced with immunoSEQ multiplex PCR; TCRdb's copy has only in-frame clones and lacks some. Of under 150,000 clones in the sample, around nine tenths were seen once. Sequenced: blood. The receptors were sampled from a woman aged 30 to 39 in good health. CDR3s include the opening cysteine and the closing phenylalanine or tryptophan. D genes are given only for firm matches. Expanded clones are given a class, and other clones once, few, many or no size at all.

V	J	D	size	DNA	CDR3
TRBV3-1/TRBV3-2	TRBJ1-5	.	.	TGTGCCAGCAGCCAAGCGCCCGACAGTTACCAGCCCCAGCATTTT	CASSQAPDSYQPQHF
TRBV6-4	TRBJ2-1	TRBD2	.	TGTGCCAGCTCTCGACTAGCGGGAGGAGGACACAATGAGCAGTTCTTC	CASSRLAGGGHNEQFF
TRBV5-4	TRBJ1-4	.	.	TGTGCCAGCAGCCGGAGAGCCGGGACGTCGGATGAAAAACTGTTTTTT	CASSRRAGTSDEKLFF
TRBV27	TRBJ2-5	TRBD2	.	TGTGCCAGCAGTTTATTTAGAGCGGGAGTAGCAGAGACCCAGTACTTC	CASSLFRAGVAETQYF
TRBV7-3	TRBJ2-1	.	.	TGTGCCAGCAGCCCCATCCCCTCCGTTTGGAATGAGCAGTTCTTC	CASSPIPSVWNEQFF
TRBV4-2	TRBJ2-7	TRBD1	.	TGTGCCAGCAGTCCTACAGGGGTTGGGCCTTACGAGCAGTACTTC	CASSPTGVGPYEQYF
TRBV24-1	TRBJ2-5	.	.	TGTGCCACCAGTGACCCAAGGACAGACCAAGAGACCCAGTACTTC	CATSDPRTDQETQYF
TRBV27	TRBJ2-1	TRBD2	.	TGTGCCAGCACCGGACTAGATCTAGTCAATGAGCAGTTCTTC	CASTGLDLVNEQFF
TRBV29-1	TRBJ1-2	TRBD1	few	TGCAGCGTCCAGACAGGGAACTATGGCTACACCTTC	CSVQTGNYGYTF
TRBV28	TRBJ2-1	TRBD2	.	TGTGCCAGCAGTTTACTGCCGGGAGGGAACAATGAGCAGTTCTTC	CASSLLPGGNNEQFF